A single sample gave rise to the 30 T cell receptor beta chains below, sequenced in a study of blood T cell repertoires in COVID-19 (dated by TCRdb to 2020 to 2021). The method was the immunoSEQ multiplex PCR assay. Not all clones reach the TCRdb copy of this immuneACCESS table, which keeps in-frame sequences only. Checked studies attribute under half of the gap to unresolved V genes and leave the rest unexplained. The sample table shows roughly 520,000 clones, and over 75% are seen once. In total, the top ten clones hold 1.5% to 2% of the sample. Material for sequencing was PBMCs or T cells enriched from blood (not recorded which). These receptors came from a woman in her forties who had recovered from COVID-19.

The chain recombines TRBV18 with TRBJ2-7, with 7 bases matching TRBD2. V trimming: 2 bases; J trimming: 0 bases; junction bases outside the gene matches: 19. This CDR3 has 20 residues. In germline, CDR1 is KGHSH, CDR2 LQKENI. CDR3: CASSPGTNLVSSGGSYEQYF. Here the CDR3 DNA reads TGTGCCAGCTCACCAGGGACTAATCTCGTTTCCTCTGGCGGCTCCTACGAGCAGTACTTC. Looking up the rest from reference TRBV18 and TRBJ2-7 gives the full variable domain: NAGVMQNPRHLVRRRGQEARLRCSPMKGHSHVYWYRQLPEEGLKFMVYLQKENIIDESGMPKERFSAEFPKEGPSILRIQQVVRGDSAAYFCASSPGTNLVSSGGSYEQYFGPGTRLTVT.

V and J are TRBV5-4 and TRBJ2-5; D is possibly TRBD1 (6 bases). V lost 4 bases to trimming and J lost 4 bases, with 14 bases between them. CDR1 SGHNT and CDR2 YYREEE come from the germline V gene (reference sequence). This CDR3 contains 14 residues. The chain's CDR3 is CASSRAGVGETQYF. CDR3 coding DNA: TGTGCCAGCAGCAGGGCAGGGGTGGGAGAGACCCAGTACTTC.

CDR3 DNA sequence: TGTGCCAGCAGTTACGCTGCGAGAATACAAGAGACCCAGTACTTC. Encoded protein: CASSYAARIQETQYF. V gene TRBV6-2 or TRBV6-3 combines with J gene TRBJ2-5; D gene unclear. The CDR3 extends over 15 amino acids. Germline loops: CDR1 MNHEY, CDR2 SVGEGT. With 2 bases removed from V and 2 bases from J, the gap between germline ends came to 12 bases.

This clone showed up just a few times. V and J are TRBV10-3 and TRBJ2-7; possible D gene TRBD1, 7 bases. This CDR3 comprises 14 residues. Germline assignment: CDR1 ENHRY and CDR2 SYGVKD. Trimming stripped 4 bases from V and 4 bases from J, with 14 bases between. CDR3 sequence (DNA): TGTGCCATCAGTGTCGGCGGGACAGTGTACGAGCAGTACTTC. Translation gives CAISVGGTVYEQYF.

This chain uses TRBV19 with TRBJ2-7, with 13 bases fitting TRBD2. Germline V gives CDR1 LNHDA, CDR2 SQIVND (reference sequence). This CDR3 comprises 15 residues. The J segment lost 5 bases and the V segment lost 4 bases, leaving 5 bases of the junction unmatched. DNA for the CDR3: TGTGCCAGTAGTAGAGAGACTAGCGGGAGGAACGAGCAGTACTTC. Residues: CASSRETSGRNEQYF.

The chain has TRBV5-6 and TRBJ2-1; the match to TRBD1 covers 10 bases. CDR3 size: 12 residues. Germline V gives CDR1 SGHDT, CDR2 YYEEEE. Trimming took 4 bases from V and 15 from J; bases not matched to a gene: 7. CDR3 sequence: CASSPRDRGGFF. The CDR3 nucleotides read TGTGCCAGCAGCCCCCGGGACAGGGGAGGGTTCTTC.

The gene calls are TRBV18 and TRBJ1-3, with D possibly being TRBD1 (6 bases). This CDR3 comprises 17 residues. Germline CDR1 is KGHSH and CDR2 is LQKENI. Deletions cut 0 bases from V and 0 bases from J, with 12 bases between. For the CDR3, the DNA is TGTGCCAGCTCACCACCTCACAGGGTCAGCTCTGGAAACACCATATATTTT. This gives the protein CASSPPHRVSSGNTIYF. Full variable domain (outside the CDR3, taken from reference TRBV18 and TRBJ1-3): NAGVMQNPRHLVRRRGQEARLRCSPMKGHSHVYWYRQLPEEGLKFMVYLQKENIIDESGMPKERFSAEFPKEGPSILRIQQVVRGDSAAYFCASSPPHRVSSGNTIYFGEGSWLTVV.

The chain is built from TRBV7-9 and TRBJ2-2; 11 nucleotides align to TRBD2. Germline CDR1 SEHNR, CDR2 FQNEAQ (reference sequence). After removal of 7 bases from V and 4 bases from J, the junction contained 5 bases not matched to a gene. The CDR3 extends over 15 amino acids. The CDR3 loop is CASIPSGRTTGELFF. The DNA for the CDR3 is TGTGCCAGCATACCTAGCGGGAGGACCACCGGGGAGCTGTTTTTT.

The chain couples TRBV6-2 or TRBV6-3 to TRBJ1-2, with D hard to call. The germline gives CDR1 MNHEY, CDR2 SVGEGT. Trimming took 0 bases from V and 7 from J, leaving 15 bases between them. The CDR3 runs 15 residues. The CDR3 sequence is CASSYSVVLASGYTF. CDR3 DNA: TGTGCCAGCAGTTACTCGGTTGTCTTAGCCTCTGGCTACACCTTC.

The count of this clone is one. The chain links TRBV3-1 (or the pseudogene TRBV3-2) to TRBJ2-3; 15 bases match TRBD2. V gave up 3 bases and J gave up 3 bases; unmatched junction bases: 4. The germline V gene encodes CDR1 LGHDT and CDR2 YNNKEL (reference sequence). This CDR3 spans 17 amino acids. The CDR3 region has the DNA TGTGCCAGCAGCCACCCGGGACTAGCGGGAGGTACAGATACGCAGTATTTT. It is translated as CASSHPGLAGGTDTQYF.

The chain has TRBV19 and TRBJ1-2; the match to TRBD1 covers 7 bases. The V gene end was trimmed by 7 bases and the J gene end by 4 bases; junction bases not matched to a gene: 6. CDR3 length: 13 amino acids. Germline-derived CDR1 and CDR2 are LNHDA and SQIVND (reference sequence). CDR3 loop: CASKRQGIYGYTF. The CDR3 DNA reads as TGTGCCAGTAAGCGACAGGGTATCTATGGCTACACCTTC.

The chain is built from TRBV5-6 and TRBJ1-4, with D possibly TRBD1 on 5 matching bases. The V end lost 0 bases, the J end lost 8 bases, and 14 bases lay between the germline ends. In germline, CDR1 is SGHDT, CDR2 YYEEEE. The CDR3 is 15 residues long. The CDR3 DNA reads TGTGCCAGCAGCTTGGCCGGGACTGTGCAGGAAAAACTGTTTTTT. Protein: CASSLAGTVQEKLFF.

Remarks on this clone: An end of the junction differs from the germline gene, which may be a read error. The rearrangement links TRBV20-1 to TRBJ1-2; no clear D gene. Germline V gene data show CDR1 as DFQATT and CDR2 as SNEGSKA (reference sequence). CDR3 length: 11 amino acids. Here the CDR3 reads CSAPKGGDPIF. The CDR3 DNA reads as TGCAGTGCTCCAAAAGGCGGAGACCCCATCTTC.

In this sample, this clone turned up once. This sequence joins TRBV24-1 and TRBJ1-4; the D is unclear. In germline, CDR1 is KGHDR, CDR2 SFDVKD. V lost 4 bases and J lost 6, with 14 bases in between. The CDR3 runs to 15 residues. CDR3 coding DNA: TGTGCCACCAGTGAAGGTAGTCAGCAGGATGAAAAACTGTTTTTT. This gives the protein CATSEGSQQDEKLFF.

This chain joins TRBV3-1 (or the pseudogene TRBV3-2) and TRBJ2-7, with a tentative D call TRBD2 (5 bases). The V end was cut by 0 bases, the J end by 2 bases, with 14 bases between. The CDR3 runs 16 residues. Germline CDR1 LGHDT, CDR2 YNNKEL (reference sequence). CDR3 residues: CASSQEGNQEAYEQYF. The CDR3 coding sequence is TGTGCCAGCAGCCAAGAAGGAAACCAGGAGGCCTACGAGCAGTACTTC.

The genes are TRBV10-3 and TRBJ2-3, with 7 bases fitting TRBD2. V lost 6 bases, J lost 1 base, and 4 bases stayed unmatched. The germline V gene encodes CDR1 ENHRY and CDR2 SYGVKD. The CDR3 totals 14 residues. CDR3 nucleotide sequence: TGTGCCATCAGCGGCGCGGGAGGCACAGATACGCAGTATTTT. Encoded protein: CAISGAGGTDTQYF.

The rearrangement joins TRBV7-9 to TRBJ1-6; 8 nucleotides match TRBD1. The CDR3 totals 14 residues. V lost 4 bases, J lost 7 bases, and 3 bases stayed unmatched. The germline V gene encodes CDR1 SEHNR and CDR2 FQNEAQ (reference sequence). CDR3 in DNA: TGTGCCAGCAGCTCGGACAGGGAAAATTCACCCCTCCACTTT. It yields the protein CASSSDRENSPLHF.

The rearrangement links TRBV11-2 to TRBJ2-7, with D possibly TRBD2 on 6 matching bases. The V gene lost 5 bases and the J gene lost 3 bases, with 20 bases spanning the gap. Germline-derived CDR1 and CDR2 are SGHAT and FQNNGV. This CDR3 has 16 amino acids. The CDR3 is CASSKTLSGINYEQYF. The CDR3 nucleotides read TGTGCCAGCAGCAAAACCCTTAGCGGAATTAACTACGAGCAGTACTTC.

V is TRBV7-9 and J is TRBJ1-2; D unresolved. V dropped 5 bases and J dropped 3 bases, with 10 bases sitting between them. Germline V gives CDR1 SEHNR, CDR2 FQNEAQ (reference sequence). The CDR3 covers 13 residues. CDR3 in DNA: TGTGCCAGCAGCCAGGAGGTAGACTATGGCTACACCTTC. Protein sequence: CASSQEVDYGYTF.

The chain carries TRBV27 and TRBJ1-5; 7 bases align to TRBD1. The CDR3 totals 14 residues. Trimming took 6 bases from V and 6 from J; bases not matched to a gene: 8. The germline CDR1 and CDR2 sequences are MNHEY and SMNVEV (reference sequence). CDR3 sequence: CASSPTGAAQPQHF. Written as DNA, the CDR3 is TGTGCCAGCAGCCCTACAGGGGCGGCTCAGCCCCAGCATTTT.

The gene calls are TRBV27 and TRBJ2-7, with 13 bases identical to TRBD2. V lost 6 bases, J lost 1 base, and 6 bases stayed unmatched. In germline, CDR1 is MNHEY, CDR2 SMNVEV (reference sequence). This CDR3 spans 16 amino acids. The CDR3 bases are TGTGCCAGCAGCCCCGGGACTAGCGGGGATTCCTACGAGCAGTACTTC. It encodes CASSPGTSGDSYEQYF.

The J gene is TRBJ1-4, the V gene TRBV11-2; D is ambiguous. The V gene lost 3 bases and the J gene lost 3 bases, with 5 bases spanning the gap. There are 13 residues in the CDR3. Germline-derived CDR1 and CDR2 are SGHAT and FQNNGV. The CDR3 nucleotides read TGTGCCAGCAGCTTGGCTTCTAATGAAAAACTGTTTTTT. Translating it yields CASSLASNEKLFF.

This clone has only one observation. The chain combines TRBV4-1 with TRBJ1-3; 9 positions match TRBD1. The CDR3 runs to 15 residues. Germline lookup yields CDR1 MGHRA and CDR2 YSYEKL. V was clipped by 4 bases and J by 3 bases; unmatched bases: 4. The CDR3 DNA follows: TGCGCCAGCAGCCTTTCGGACAGGGGTGGAAACACCATATATTTT. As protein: CASSLSDRGGNTIYF.

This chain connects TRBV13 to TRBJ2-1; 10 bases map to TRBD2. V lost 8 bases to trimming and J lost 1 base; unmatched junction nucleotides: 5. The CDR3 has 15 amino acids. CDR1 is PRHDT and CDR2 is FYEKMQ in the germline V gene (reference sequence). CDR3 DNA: TGTGCCAGCCACCTAGCGGGAGAATCCTACAATGAGCAGTTCTTC. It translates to CASHLAGESYNEQFF.

CDR3 sequence: CASSYRGAGTGELFF. The CDR3 bases are TGTGCCAGCAGTTACCGGGGGGCGGGGACCGGGGAGCTGTTTTTT. The chain is built from TRBV6-6 and TRBJ2-2; a weak D match, TRBD2 (7 bases). The CDR3 covers 15 residues. Trimming left V 2 bases short and J 5 bases short, with 12 bases between. Germline CDR1 reads MNHNY; CDR2 reads SVGAGI (reference sequence).

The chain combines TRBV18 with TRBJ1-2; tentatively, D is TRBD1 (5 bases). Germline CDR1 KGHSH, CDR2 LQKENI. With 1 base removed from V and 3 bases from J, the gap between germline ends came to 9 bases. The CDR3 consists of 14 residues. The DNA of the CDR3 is TGTGCCAGCTCACCACTGTCGACAGACTATGGCTACACCTTC. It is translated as CASSPLSTDYGYTF.

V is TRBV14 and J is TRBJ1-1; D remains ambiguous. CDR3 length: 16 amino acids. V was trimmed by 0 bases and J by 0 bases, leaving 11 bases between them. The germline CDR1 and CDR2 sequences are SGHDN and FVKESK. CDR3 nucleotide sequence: TGTGCCAGCAGCCAAGAAGTGAACAGTATGAACACTGAAGCTTTCTTT. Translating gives CASSQEVNSMNTEAFF.

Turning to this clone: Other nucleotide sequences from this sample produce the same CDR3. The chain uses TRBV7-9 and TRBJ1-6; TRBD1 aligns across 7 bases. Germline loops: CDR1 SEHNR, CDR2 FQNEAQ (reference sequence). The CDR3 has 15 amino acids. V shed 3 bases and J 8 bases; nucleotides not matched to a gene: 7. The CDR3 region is CASSLGTVGDSPLHF. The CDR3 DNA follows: TGTGCCAGCAGCTTGGGGACAGTAGGCGATTCACCCCTCCACTTT.

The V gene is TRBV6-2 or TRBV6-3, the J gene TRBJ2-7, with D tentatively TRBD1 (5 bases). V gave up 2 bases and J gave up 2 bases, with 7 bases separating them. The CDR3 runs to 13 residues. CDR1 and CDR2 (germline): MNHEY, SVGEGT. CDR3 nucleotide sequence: TGTGCCAGCAGTTACAGGGGTACCTACGAGCAGTACTTC. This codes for CASSYRGTYEQYF.

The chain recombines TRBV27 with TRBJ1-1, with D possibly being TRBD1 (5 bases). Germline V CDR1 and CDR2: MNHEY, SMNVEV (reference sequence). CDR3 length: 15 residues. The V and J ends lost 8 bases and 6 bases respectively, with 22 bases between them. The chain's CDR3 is CASSHALIQGSEAFF. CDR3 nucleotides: TGTGCCAGCTCCCACGCACTGATTCAGGGCTCTGAAGCTTTCTTT.